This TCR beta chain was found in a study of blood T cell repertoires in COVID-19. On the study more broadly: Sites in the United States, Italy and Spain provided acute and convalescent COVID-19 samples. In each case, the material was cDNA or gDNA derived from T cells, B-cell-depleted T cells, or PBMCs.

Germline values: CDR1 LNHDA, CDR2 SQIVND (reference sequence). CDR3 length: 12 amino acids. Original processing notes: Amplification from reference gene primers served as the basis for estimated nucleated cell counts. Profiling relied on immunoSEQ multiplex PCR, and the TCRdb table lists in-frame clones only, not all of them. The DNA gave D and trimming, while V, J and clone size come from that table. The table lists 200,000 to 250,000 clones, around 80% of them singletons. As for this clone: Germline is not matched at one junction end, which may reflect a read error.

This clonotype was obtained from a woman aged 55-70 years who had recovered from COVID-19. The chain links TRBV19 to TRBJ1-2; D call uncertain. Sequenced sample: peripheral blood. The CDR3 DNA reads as TGTGCCAGTAGTATAGAGAGTGCCGTCGGGGCCTTC. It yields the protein CASSIESAVGAF.